A selection of T cell receptor beta chains follows, all from one sample in a study of blood T cell repertoires in COVID-19. Using immunoSEQ multiplex PCR, the repertoire was profiled, and TCRdb retains in-frame clones only, with some absent. The table records over 150,000 clones, 94% of them present only once. Sequenced input: peripheral blood. The receptors stem from a man aged 30-40 years with COVID-19, enrolled during active disease. The CDR3 runs from the conserved cysteine through the conserved F or W. Fields, in order: D gene, J gene, CDR3 length, clone size, V gene, CDR3 DNA, CDR3 protein. The D gene is left open where the match is weak. Expanded clones are given a class, and other clones once, few, many or no size at all.

D: TRBD1
J: TRBJ1-5
length: 16
size: once
V: TRBV6-4
DNA: TGTGCCAGCAGGATGAAACAGGGGGCAAGCAATCAGCCCCAGCATTTT
CDR3: CASRMKQGASNQPQHF

D: TRBD1
J: TRBJ1-1
length: 14
size: NA
V: TRBV2
DNA: TGTGCCAGTAAACGACAGGGGGATGACACTGAAGCTTTCTTT
CDR3: CASKRQGDDTEAFF

D: NA
J: TRBJ1-2
length: 14
size: once
V: TRBV6-5
DNA: TGTGCCAGCAGTTTAGAGGGAAACGGCTATGGCTACACCTTC
CDR3: CASSLEGNGYGYTF

D: NA
J: TRBJ2-5
length: 14
size: NA
V: TRBV5-4
DNA: TGTGCCAGCAGCGTGGGATCGCGGCAAGAGACCCAGTACTTC
CDR3: CASSVGSRQETQYF

D: NA
J: TRBJ2-5
length: 16
size: NA
V: TRBV7-9
DNA: TGTGCCAGCAGCTTGGTCGGAGGGGCCTACCAAGAGACCCAGTACTTC
CDR3: CASSLVGGAYQETQYF

D: TRBD2
J: TRBJ2-1
length: 14
size: NA
V: TRBV24-1
DNA: TGTGCCACCGGAGCGGGGGACCCCTACAATGAGCAGTTCTTC
CDR3: CATGAGDPYNEQFF

D: NA
J: TRBJ1-5
length: 16
size: once
V: TRBV23-1
DNA: TGCGCCAGCAGTCATGAGACAGCCCATAGCAATCAGCCCCAGCATTTT
CDR3: CASSHETAHSNQPQHF

D: NA
J: TRBJ1-1
length: 16
size: NA
V: TRBV14
DNA: TGTGCCAGCAGCCAAGATCCAGGGAAACAAAATACTGAAGCTTTCTTT
CDR3: CASSQDPGKQNTEAFF

D: NA
J: TRBJ1-6
length: 14
size: NA
V: TRBV7-3
DNA: TGTGCCAGCAGCTTAGACTTTCCGAATTCACCCCTCCACTTT
CDR3: CASSLDFPNSPLHF

D: TRBD1
J: TRBJ1-1
length: 17
size: NA
V: TRBV9
DNA: TGTGCCAGCAGCGTAGGAGAAGGGGACAGGGTGAACACTGAAGCTTTCTTT
CDR3: CASSVGEGDRVNTEAFF

D: NA
J: TRBJ1-6
length: 17
size: NA
V: TRBV6-1
DNA: TGTGCCAGCAGTGACCAGGGGTCCGAGACCTATAATTCACCCCTCCACTTT
CDR3: CASSDQGSETYNSPLHF

D: NA
J: TRBJ2-1
length: 16
size: NA
V: TRBV15
DNA: TGTGCCACCAGCAGAGATTGGCGGGATTGGGGGGATGAGCAGTTCTTC
CDR3: CATSRDWRDWGDEQFF

D: NA
J: TRBJ1-1
length: 10
size: NA
V: TRBV6-5
DNA: TGTGCTTGGTTTAGCACTGAAGCTTTCTTT
CDR3: CAWFSTEAFF

D: NA
J: TRBJ1-1
length: 12
size: NA
V: TRBV6-5
DNA: TGTGCCAGCACCGCAGAGAACACTGAAGCTTTCTTT
CDR3: CASTAENTEAFF

D: NA
J: TRBJ2-1
length: 18
size: NA
V: TRBV7-9
DNA: TGTGCCAGCAGTCACGGCAGTAATGGTAGGGGCTCCTACAATGAGCAGTTCTTC
CDR3: CASSHGSNGRGSYNEQFF

D: NA
J: TRBJ2-4
length: 14
size: NA
V: TRBV6-2/TRBV6-3
DNA: TGTGCCAGCAGTTACTCTGGCGGCAAAAACATTCAGTACTTC
CDR3: CASSYSGGKNIQYF

D: NA
J: TRBJ2-7
length: 14
size: NA
V: TRBV6-5
DNA: TGTGCCAGCAGTCTCAGGGGAAACTCCTACGAGCAGTACTTC
CDR3: CASSLRGNSYEQYF

D: NA
J: TRBJ2-1
length: 13
size: NA
V: TRBV7-6
DNA: TGTGCCAGCAGCCCCGGGACTCCCCATGAGCAGTTCTTC
CDR3: CASSPGTPHEQFF